These 18 T cell receptor beta chains share one sample of origin, sequenced in a study of cytomegalovirus exposure and HLA in healthy donors (dated by TCRdb to 2016 to 2017). Library preparation used the immunoSEQ multiplex PCR assay. The multiplex PCR relied on a mix of 60 forward primers for TCR Vbeta segments and 13 reverse primers for TCR Jbeta segments. TCRdb stores this immuneACCESS table with in-frame sequences only. Part of the clones is absent; in the studies checked, under half of the shortfall reflects unresolved V genes, and no reason is known for the rest. For this sample there are roughly 80,000 clones; over 70% appear just once. The top ten constitute 0.85% to 1.3% of the sample. The sequenced sample was PBMCs. All receptors derive from a male donor in good health and CMV-seronegative.

The chain joins TRBV28 to TRBJ1-2; 10 nucleotides align to TRBD1. Germline values: CDR1 MDHEN, CDR2 SYDVKM. The V and J ends lost 2 bases and 5 bases, in that order; junction bases with no gene match: 5. The CDR3 extends over 15 amino acids. In nucleotides, the CDR3 is TGTGCCAGCAGTTTAAGACAGGGGGCGCTTTATGGCTACACCTTC. Protein: CASSLRQGALYGYTF.

Concerning this clone itself: The junction shows a germline mismatch at one end, possibly a read error. In DNA form, the CDR3 reads TGTGCCAGTAGTTTACCGGGACAGGGGAATCAGCCCCAGAATTTT. Residues: CASSLPGQGNQPQNF. V gene TRBV19 combines with J gene TRBJ1-5, with 10 nucleotides matching TRBD1. The germline V gene has CDR1 LNHDA and CDR2 SQIVND (reference sequence). The CDR3 covers 15 residues.

The chain uses TRBV7-2 and TRBJ1-3; no clear D gene. Germline V lookup: CDR1 SGHTA, CDR2 FQGNSA. This CDR3 is 16 amino acids long. V lost 5 bases and J 0 bases, leaving 14 bases between the germline ends. The CDR3 sequence is CASSLYRRGSGNTIYF. CDR3 coding DNA: TGTGCCAGCAGCCTCTATCGGCGGGGCTCTGGAAACACCATATATTTT.

This chain joins TRBV11-2 and TRBJ2-7, with D maybe TRBD2 (5 bases). The length of the CDR3 is 14 residues. The V gene lost 2 bases and the J gene lost 3 bases, with 11 bases spanning the gap. Germline V gene lookup returns CDR1 SGHAT and CDR2 FQNNGV. The CDR3 loop is CASSLTGSIYEQYF. CDR3 sequence (DNA): TGTGCCAGCAGCTTAACGGGATCCATCTACGAGCAGTACTTC.

The rearrangement uses TRBV4-3 and TRBJ1-2; perhaps TRBD1 as D (6 bases). Deletions cut 3 bases from V and 5 bases from J, with 16 bases between. There are 15 residues in the CDR3. The germline CDR1 and CDR2 sequences are LGHNA and YSLEER. The CDR3 DNA sequence: TGCGCCAGCAGCCAGGGGGCAAAGGGTGGATATGGCTACACCTTC. This sequence encodes CASSQGAKGGYGYTF.

For the CDR3, the DNA is TGTGCCAGTAGTATTCCCCGACAGCACAATCAGCCCCAGCATTTT. This codes for CASSIPRQHNQPQHF. This chain uses TRBV19 with TRBJ1-5, with D perhaps TRBD1 (5 bases). Germline V gives CDR1 LNHDA, CDR2 SQIVND (reference sequence). Trimming stripped 3 bases from V and 3 bases from J, with 12 bases between. The CDR3 has 15 residues.

The rearrangement joins TRBV18 to TRBJ2-2, with D perhaps TRBD2 (6 bases). Germline assignment: CDR1 KGHSH and CDR2 LQKENI. The CDR3 contains 17 residues. Trimming stripped 0 bases from V and 1 base from J, with 12 bases between. The CDR3 DNA reads as TGTGCCAGCTCACCACCGGCGCTAGCGTTGAACACCGGGGAGCTGTTTTTT. Protein product: CASSPPALALNTGELFF.

Only one count was recorded for this clone. The gene calls are TRBV10-3 and TRBJ1-3, with D possibly TRBD1 on 6 matching bases. Germline assignment: CDR1 ENHRY and CDR2 SYGVKD. CDR3 length: 17 residues. V gave up 4 bases and J gave up 0 bases, with 16 bases separating them. The CDR3 bases are TGTGCCATCAGTGCCCGGGACAAAGGATTCTCTGGAAACACCATATATTTT. It encodes CAISARDKGFSGNTIYF.

The gene calls are TRBV18 and TRBJ1-1; D may be TRBD1 (6 bases). The V gene's germline CDR1 is KGHSH and CDR2 LQKENI. Deletions cut 2 bases from V and 4 bases from J, with 17 bases between. This CDR3 contains 16 residues. CDR3 protein: CASSPDWGLISTEAFF. The CDR3 bases are TGTGCCAGCTCACCAGATTGGGGGCTGATTAGCACTGAAGCTTTCTTT.

The sample holds one count of this clone. The chain links TRBV4-1 to TRBJ2-1; a possible D gene is TRBD2 (6 bases). Trimming took 0 bases from V and 4 from J, leaving 10 bases between them. The CDR3 runs to 15 residues. CDR1 and CDR2 (germline): MGHRA, YSYEKL. CDR3 loop: CASSQERESYNEQFF. DNA of the CDR3: TGCGCCAGCAGCCAAGAGCGGGAATCTTACAATGAGCAGTTCTTC.

This rearrangement joins TRBV5-1 to TRBJ2-7; the D is unclear. This CDR3 comprises 14 residues. Germline loops: CDR1 SGHRS, CDR2 YFSETQ. V was shortened by 0 bases and J by 1 base, with 8 bases between the two germline ends. The CDR3 spells CASSLAGSSYEQYF. The CDR3 DNA reads TGCGCCAGCAGCTTGGCCGGGTCTTCCTACGAGCAGTACTTC.

CDR3 nucleotide sequence: TGTGCCAGCAGCGTGGGGCCTAGCCAAGAGACCCAGTACTTC. Translating it yields CASSVGPSQETQYF. This rearrangement joins TRBV5-6 to TRBJ2-5; D possibly corresponds to TRBD1 (5 bases). The CDR3 has 14 residues. Germline values: CDR1 SGHDT, CDR2 YYEEEE. The V and J ends lost 4 bases and 1 base respectively, with 11 bases between them.

The chain is built from TRBV2 and TRBJ2-2; D remains unclear. The V gene's germline CDR1 is SNHLY and CDR2 FYNNEI. V lost 2 bases and J 2 bases, leaving 3 bases between the germline ends. This CDR3 comprises 13 residues. The CDR3 loop is CASSEPNTGELFF. The DNA for the CDR3 is TGTGCCAGCAGTGAACCTAACACCGGGGAGCTGTTTTTT.

This clone has a single count. The rearrangement uses TRBV19 and TRBJ1-1; no reliable D call. CDR3 length: 14 amino acids. The V and J ends lost 4 bases and 0 bases respectively, with 9 bases between them. Germline CDR1 is LNHDA and CDR2 is SQIVND (reference sequence). CDR3: CASSNREMNTEAFF. The DNA for the CDR3 is TGTGCCAGTAGTAATAGGGAGATGAACACTGAAGCTTTCTTT.

This clone was counted between two and nine times. V and J are TRBV9 and TRBJ2-1, with TRBD2 identical over 7 bases. This CDR3 contains 15 residues. Germline CDR1 SGDLS, CDR2 YYNGEE. Unmatched junction bases numbered 9, after V lost 0 bases and J lost 9 bases. CDR3 loop: CASSVGLGGRSEQFF. CDR3 nucleotide sequence: TGTGCCAGCAGCGTAGGTCTGGGCGGGAGAAGTGAGCAGTTCTTC.

This clone was counted a single time. An end of the junction does not agree with germline; a read error may underlie this. This sequence joins TRBV5-1 and TRBJ1-6; no clear D. The CDR3 is 14 amino acids. The germline CDR1 and CDR2 sequences are SGHRS and YFSETQ. The CDR3 sequence: CASSSTNPNSPLNF. In DNA, the CDR3 is TGCGCCAGCAGCTCCACAAATCCGAATTCACCCCTCAACTTT.

The rearrangement links TRBV7-2 to TRBJ1-5; D may be TRBD1 (5 bases). This CDR3 comprises 12 residues. V dropped 7 bases and J dropped 10 bases, with 14 bases sitting between them. Germline V lookup: CDR1 SGHTA, CDR2 FQGNSA. The CDR3 is CASKVGQGPQHF. Here the CDR3 DNA reads TGTGCCAGCAAAGTCGGGCAGGGCCCCCAGCATTTT.

The chain recombines TRBV18 with TRBJ2-1, with 8 bases matching TRBD1. V lost 4 bases, J lost 6 bases, and 5 bases stayed unmatched. Germline values: CDR1 KGHSH, CDR2 LQKENI. This CDR3 is built from 14 residues. CDR3 DNA sequence: TGTGCCAGCTCACGAACGACAGGGGTCAATGAGCAGTTCTTC. Residues: CASSRTTGVNEQFF.